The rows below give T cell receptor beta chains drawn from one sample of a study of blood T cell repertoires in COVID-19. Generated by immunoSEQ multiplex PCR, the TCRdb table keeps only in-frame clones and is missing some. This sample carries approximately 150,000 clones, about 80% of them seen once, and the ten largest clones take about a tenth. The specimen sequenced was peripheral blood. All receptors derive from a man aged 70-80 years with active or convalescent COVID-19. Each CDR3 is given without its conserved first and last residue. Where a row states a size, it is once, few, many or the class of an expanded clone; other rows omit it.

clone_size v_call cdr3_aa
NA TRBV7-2 ATPRDRTVSGANVLT
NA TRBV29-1 SVGDRRTTSYEQY
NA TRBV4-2 ASSQVSGNTEAF
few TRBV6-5 ASSYIAGGNSPLH
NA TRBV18 ASSPEQTEKLF
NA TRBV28 ASSLSENQPQH
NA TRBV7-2 ASSLNPLAGTYEQY
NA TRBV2 ASSPPRGGFETQY
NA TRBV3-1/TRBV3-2 ASRDRGSHTGELF
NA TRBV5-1 ASSHNRNTEAF
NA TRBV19 ASSIDRAGFPNTGELF
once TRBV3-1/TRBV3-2 ASSQARSSYNEQF
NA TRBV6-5 ASPPINKHTEAF
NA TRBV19 ASHPAGVSGNTIY
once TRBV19 ASSPRQGVYTEAF
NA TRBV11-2 ASSLAGVGVKLF
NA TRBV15 ATSRVPAGQGQEKLF
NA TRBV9 ASSVPGTLYNEQF
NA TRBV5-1 ATASRDRGNEQF
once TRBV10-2 ASSGDRIGGYT
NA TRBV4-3 ASSNLQGLFMNTGELF
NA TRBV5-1 ASSLPPGTSDDNEQF
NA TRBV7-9 ASTPTGGTQY
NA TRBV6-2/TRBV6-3 ASSSAGTGSTGELF